The next 30 T cell receptor beta chains were all read from a single sample in a study of human T cells and chemical hapten exposure. TCRdb called the RACE reads again in MiXCR, with one record for every CDR3 protein. The sample gives roughly 190,000 distinct CDR3 sequences, 20% to 25% of which show up once; about 7% is in the top ten. Time point indicated: patch test 1, 2 weeks after DPC sensitization. Treatment specified: therapeutic diphenylcyclopropenone sensitization with weekly scalp DPC. Sequences were derived from whole blood, sampled in connection with sensitization to the hapten diphenylcyclopropenone (DPC). These receptors were taken from a woman in her fifties or sixties with alopecia areata. Some clones in this sample may be carry-over from other donors' samples.

The chain employs TRBV20-1 and TRBJ2-1; D possibly corresponds to TRBD2 (6 bases). In germline, CDR1 is DFQATT, CDR2 SNEGSKA (reference sequence). The germline V and J ends were trimmed by 6 bases and 9 bases, with 15 bases remaining between them. This CDR3 region has 12 residues. The CDR3 nucleotides read TGCAGTGCCACCTCGGGAGTTGTTGAGCAGTTCTTC. Translated: CSATSGVVEQFF.

This chain joins TRBV5-1 and TRBJ2-2; TRBD2 matches 9 bases. Germline trimming cut 4 bases from V and 0 bases from J; bases unmatched to any gene: 4. Germline CDR1 SGHRS, CDR2 YFSETQ. The CDR3 extends over 16 amino acids. The chain's CDR3 is CASSLGLATNTGELFF. The CDR3 DNA reads TGCGCCAGCAGCCTCGGACTAGCGACGAACACCGGGGAGCTGTTTTTT.

In this sample, this clonotype turned up many times. CDR3 nucleotide sequence: TGTGCCAGCAGCTTACAGGGGCCGTATGGCTACACCTTC. Protein: CASSLQGPYGYTF. This sequence joins TRBV7-2 and TRBJ1-2; weak D call: TRBD1 (6 bases). In germline, CDR1 is SGHTA, CDR2 FQGNSA. V lost 2 bases and J lost 5, with 9 bases in between. The CDR3 contains 13 residues.

The rearrangement links TRBV29-1 to TRBJ2-5; the D is unclear. The V and J ends lost 4 bases and 3 bases respectively, with 3 bases between them. CDR3 length: 10 amino acids. Germline V lookup: CDR1 SQVTM, CDR2 ANQGSEA. CDR3 bases: TGCAGCGTTGCAGAAGAGACCCAGTACTTC. It encodes CSVAEETQYF.

The table lists this clonotype with a few counts. This chain uses TRBV5-5 with TRBJ2-1, with TRBD1 as a possible D gene (5 bases). The CDR3 consists of 12 residues. The germline V gene encodes CDR1 SGHKS and CDR2 YYEKEE (reference sequence). Trimming pared 1 base from V and 8 bases from J, leaving 7 bases between. The CDR3, as DNA: TGTGCCAGCAGCTTGTCAGGGTATGAGCAGTTCTTC. The encoded protein is CASSLSGYEQFF.

The gene calls are TRBV6-4 and TRBJ2-2, with D perhaps TRBD1 (6 bases). The CDR3 loop spans 14 amino acids. V shed 5 bases and J shed 3 bases, with 10 bases lying between them. The V gene's germline CDR1 is MRHNA and CDR2 SNTAGT. The CDR3 protein is CASSQGLDTGELFF. The DNA for the CDR3 is TGTGCCAGCAGTCAGGGGTTGGACACCGGGGAGCTGTTTTTT.

There are a few counts of this clonotype. The CDR3 is CASSQDFVGVGELFF. The CDR3, as DNA: TGTGCCAGCAGCCAAGATTTCGTCGGAGTCGGGGAGCTGTTTTTT. The genes are TRBV4-2 and TRBJ2-2; D remains ambiguous. CDR3 size: 15 residues. V was trimmed by 0 bases and J by 7 bases, leaving 12 bases between them. Germline V gene data show CDR1 as LGHNA and CDR2 as YNFKEQ.

This clonotype was seen many times. V gene TRBV4-1 combines with J gene TRBJ2-1; 7 bases line up with TRBD2. Trimming removed 3 bases from V and 0 bases from J; junction bases left unmatched: 8. The germline gives CDR1 MGHRA, CDR2 YSYEKL. The CDR3 totals 17 residues. CDR3 sequence (DNA): TGCGCCAGCAGCCAGCTTCCTAGCGGAGACTCCTACAATGAGCAGTTCTTC. Translated, it gives CASSQLPSGDSYNEQFF.

This clonotype was seen a few times. J is TRBJ1-1 and V is TRBV7-6; 9 bases align to TRBD1. The trim removed 3 bases at V and 7 bases at J, leaving 0 bases unmatched. Germline V gives CDR1 SGHVS, CDR2 FNYEAQ. CDR3 length: 12 residues. Here the CDR3 DNA reads TGTGCCAGCAGCTTGGGACAGGGTGAAGCTTTCTTT. Amino acids: CASSLGQGEAFF. Together with reference TRBV7-6 and TRBJ1-1, the CDR3 gives the full variable domain: GAGVSQSPRYKVTKRGQDVALRCDPISGHVSLYWYRQALGQGPEFLTYFNYEAQQDKSGLPNDRFSAERPEGSISTLTIQRTEQRDSAMYRCASSLGQGEAFFGQGTRLTVV.

The chain uses TRBV10-3 and TRBJ2-1; 7 positions agree with TRBD2. The CDR3 extends over 15 amino acids. V lost 7 bases to trimming and J lost 3 bases; unmatched junction nucleotides: 9. Germline V CDR1 and CDR2: ENHRY, SYGVKD. This chain's CDR3 is CAITSSGKDYNEQFF. The CDR3 nucleotides are TGTGCCATCACTTCAAGCGGGAAAGACTACAATGAGCAGTTCTTC.

This clonotype showed up just a few times. This chain joins TRBV24-1 and TRBJ1-2, with 8 bases aligning to TRBD1. The CDR3 length is 12 residues. The V gene end was trimmed by 2 bases and the J gene end by 9 bases; junction bases not matched to a gene: 1. Germline assignment: CDR1 KGHDR and CDR2 SFDVKD. The CDR3 here is CATSDWTGSYTF. CDR3 DNA sequence: TGTGCCACCAGTGATTGGACAGGGAGCTACACCTTC.

V gene TRBV7-6 combines with J gene TRBJ2-2; TRBD2 might be the D (6 bases). The CDR3 covers 15 residues. V was clipped by 2 bases and J by 7 bases, with 14 bases between them. CDR1 and CDR2 from the germline V gene are SGHVS and FNYEAQ. CDR3 amino acids: CASSLRAGNDGELFF. DNA for the CDR3: TGTGCCAGCAGCTTAAGGGCGGGAAATGACGGGGAGCTGTTTTTT.

J is TRBJ1-1 and V is TRBV24-1; D is perhaps TRBD1 (5 bases). This CDR3 is 14 amino acids long. From germline, CDR1 is KGHDR and CDR2 SFDVKD. The V end was cut by 4 bases, the J end by 3 bases, with 11 bases between. Written as DNA, the CDR3 is TGTGCCACCAGTGACAGGGACTTTGACACTGAAGCTTTCTTT. Amino acid sequence: CATSDRDFDTEAFF.

The chain links TRBV20-1 to TRBJ1-1; the D is unclear. The CDR3 covers 11 residues. The germline gives CDR1 DFQATT, CDR2 SNEGSKA (reference sequence). The V end lost 6 bases, the J end lost 6 bases, and 11 bases lay between the germline ends. The CDR3 DNA reads TGCAGTGCCAAGGGAATTGCTGAAGCTTTCTTT. This gives the protein CSAKGIAEAFF.

The chain recombines TRBV5-1 with TRBJ2-1, with 8 bases fitting TRBD1. CDR1 is SGHRS, CDR2 YFSETQ, per germline. The CDR3 has 15 amino acids. After removal of 0 bases from V and 7 bases from J, the junction contained 6 bases not matched to a gene. The CDR3 reads CASSLAGGHPNEQFF. The CDR3 DNA follows: TGCGCCAGCAGCTTGGCAGGGGGCCATCCGAATGAGCAGTTCTTC.

The chain is built from TRBV7-9 and TRBJ2-1; tentatively, D is TRBD2 (6 bases). This CDR3 contains 15 residues. V was trimmed by 5 bases and J by 5 bases, leaving 16 bases between them. Germline V gene lookup returns CDR1 SEHNR and CDR2 FQNEAQ (reference sequence). CDR3 in amino acids: CASSPRLRTNNEQFF. CDR3 in DNA: TGTGCCAGCAGCCCCCGGCTCCGGACTAACAATGAGCAGTTCTTC.

This clonotype appeared a few times. Germline is not matched at one junction end, which may reflect a read error. This chain connects TRBV12-3 or TRBV12-4 to TRBJ2-7; 8 bases align to TRBD1. The CDR3 contains 13 residues. The chain's CDR3 is CASTQTGVPVLSF. The CDR3 DNA sequence: TGTGCCAGCACCCAGACAGGGGTGCCGGTTTTAAGCTTC.

This clonotype was seen more than once but under ten times. The chain uses TRBV18 and TRBJ2-3, with a tentative D call TRBD2 (5 bases). The CDR3 contains 15 residues. V was clipped by 3 bases and J by 3 bases, with 13 bases between them. Germline-derived CDR1 and CDR2 are KGHSH and LQKENI. The DNA of the CDR3 is TGTGCCAGCTCACCCGAGGGAGTAGTTACAGATACGCAGTATTTT. Amino acid sequence: CASSPEGVVTDTQYF.

J is TRBJ2-1 and V is TRBV5-5; D unresolved. The germline V gene has CDR1 SGHKS and CDR2 YYEKEE (reference sequence). The CDR3 totals 15 residues. Trimming took 1 base from V and 8 from J, leaving 16 bases between them. CDR3 amino acids: CASSLWQAAVDEQFF. The CDR3, as DNA: TGTGCCAGCAGCTTGTGGCAGGCCGCCGTCGATGAGCAGTTCTTC.

The CDR3 nucleotides read TGTGCCAGCGCAGTGGTGAGAGGAGAAGAGACCCAGTACTTC. Encoded protein: CASAVVRGEETQYF. The chain has TRBV2 and TRBJ2-5, with D uncertain. This CDR3 comprises 14 residues. The V gene's germline CDR1 is SNHLY and CDR2 FYNNEI. Trimming took 8 bases from V and 3 from J, leaving 16 bases between them.

A few counts support this clonotype. CDR3 region: CASSSTSGFNEQFF. As DNA, the CDR3 is TGTGCCAGCAGTTCGACTAGCGGGTTCAATGAGCAGTTCTTC. The rearrangement uses TRBV2 and TRBJ2-1; TRBD2 aligns across 10 bases. V shed 5 bases, J shed 6 bases, and the junction held 4 bases outside the gene matches. This CDR3 contains 14 residues. The germline V gene encodes CDR1 SNHLY and CDR2 FYNNEI. Variable domain in full (rest from reference TRBV2 and TRBJ2-1): EPEVTQTPSHQVTQMGQEVILRCVPISNHLYFYWYRQILGQKVEFLVSFYNNEISEKSEIFDDQFSVERPDGSNFTLKIRSTKLEDSAMYFCASSSTSGFNEQFFGPGTRLTVL.

In this sample, this clonotype turned up a few times. V gene TRBV3-1 combines with J gene TRBJ2-5; no clear D. The germline CDR1 and CDR2 sequences are LGHDT and YNNKEL (reference sequence). Trimming removed 0 bases from V and 0 bases from J, with 5 bases in between. This CDR3 has 14 residues. In nucleotides, the CDR3 is TGTGCCAGCAGCCAAGATCTTAACCAAGAGACCCAGTACTTC. Amino acid sequence: CASSQDLNQETQYF.

CDR3: CAIRREGLWDEQFF. The CDR3, as DNA: TGTGCCATCAGGCGGGAGGGCCTTTGGGATGAGCAGTTCTTC. The genes are TRBV10-3 and TRBJ2-1; 9 nucleotides match TRBD2. Germline V lookup: CDR1 ENHRY, CDR2 SYGVKD. V lost 6 bases to trimming and J lost 8 bases; unmatched junction nucleotides: 8. This CDR3 has 14 amino acids.

The rearrangement links TRBV6-5 to TRBJ1-2; a weak D match, TRBD1 (6 bases). Trimming removed 4 bases at V and 4 bases at J, with 16 bases between. There are 15 residues in the CDR3. From germline, CDR1 is MNHEY and CDR2 SVGAGI. In DNA, the CDR3 is TGTGCCAGCAGTTCCGATTCGACAGGAATCTATGGCTACACCTTC. Encoded protein: CASSSDSTGIYGYTF.

The chain carries TRBV6-2 or TRBV6-3 and TRBJ2-1; 13 bases align to TRBD2. Germline V gene sequence: CDR1 MNHEY, CDR2 SVGEGT. CDR3 size: 15 residues. After removal of 0 bases from V and 12 bases from J, the junction contained 5 bases not matched to a gene. The CDR3 region is CASSYSGLAGARQFF. CDR3 in DNA: TGTGCCAGCAGTTACTCCGGACTAGCGGGGGCTAGGCAGTTCTTC.

The chain carries TRBV27 and TRBJ1-1; D possibly corresponds to TRBD1 (5 bases). Between the trimmed V and J ends, which lost 6 bases and 6 bases, there was a span of 20 bases. This CDR3 is 15 amino acids long. Germline V lookup: CDR1 MNHEY, CDR2 SMNVEV (reference sequence). The CDR3 DNA is TGTGCCAGCAGCCGTGAAGGGGCGCGCCGCGCTGAAGCTTTCTTT. Its protein is CASSREGARRAEAFF.

The V call is TRBV7-6, the J call TRBJ2-7, with a weak D call TRBD2 (6 bases). Germline CDR1 and CDR2: SGHVS and FNYEAQ. Trimming shortened V by 3 bases and J by 6 bases, and 18 bases separated the two germline ends. This CDR3 has 15 residues. The CDR3 DNA follows: TGTGCCAGCAGCTTCGCCCGCGAAGTGGGAGGCGAGCAGTACTTC. It encodes CASSFAREVGGEQYF.

V is TRBV20-1 and J is TRBJ2-1; 10 bases agree with TRBD2. This CDR3 is 14 amino acids long. The germline V gene encodes CDR1 DFQATT and CDR2 SNEGSKA (reference sequence). Germline trimming cut 6 bases from V and 5 bases from J; bases unmatched to any gene: 7. The CDR3 loop reads CSAWTSGENNEQFF. The CDR3 DNA sequence: TGCAGTGCCTGGACTAGCGGAGAGAACAATGAGCAGTTCTTC.

The chain links TRBV3-1 to TRBJ2-7; 10 bases line up with TRBD1. CDR1 and CDR2 from the germline V gene are LGHDT and YNNKEL (reference sequence). The junction had 2 bases not matched to a gene; V was cut back by 1 base and J by 2 bases. The CDR3 totals 15 residues. CDR3 sequence: CASSQAGTGAYEQYF. In DNA form, the CDR3 reads TGTGCCAGCAGCCAAGCCGGGACAGGGGCCTACGAGCAGTACTTC.

This clonotype was detected ten times or more. The CDR3 DNA sequence: TGTGCCAGCTCAAGCGAGGGACAATCCTACGAGCAGTACTTC. Protein product: CASSSEGQSYEQYF. V usage is TRBV18 and J usage is TRBJ2-7, with TRBD1 as a possible D gene (6 bases). CDR3 length equals 14 residues. CDR1 is KGHSH and CDR2 is LQKENI in the germline V gene. The V gene lost 5 bases and the J gene lost 1 base, with 12 bases spanning the gap.